This T cell receptor beta chain is from a study of vaccination and CD4 T cells after COVID-19. MiXCR, run by TCRdb on the PCR reads, gives a single entry per CDR3 protein. The sample contains tens of thousands of distinct CDR3 sequences, 49% of which appear only once. Time point given: late sampling 161 to 241 days after vaccination in a few convalescent patients. This sequence was found in a human donor who had recovered from COVID-19. The starting material was CD4+ T cells from blood, obtained about 7 months after SARS-CoV-2 vaccination.

The CDR3 DNA reads as TGTGCCAGCAGCTTAGAAGTCCACGAGCAGTACTTC. Translation: CASSLEVHEQYF. The rearrangement uses TRBV7-9 and TRBJ2-7; D is undetermined. Germline V gives CDR1 SEHNR, CDR2 FQNEAQ (reference sequence). This CDR3 has 12 residues. V dropped 1 base and J dropped 5 bases, with 6 bases sitting between them.